This entry is about one T cell receptor beta chain. Recruited during active infection, patients (from Seattle) were subsequently followed longitudinally. Source study methods: Amplifying reference gene primers gave estimates of nucleated cell counts. TCRdb's table, derived via immunoSEQ multiplex PCR, lists solely in-frame clones and lacks some. V, J and clone size are taken as reported in that table, and D and trimming were inferred from the DNA itself. The sample contains 60,000 to 80,000 clones, 65% to 85% of which appear only once. These data are taken from a study of blood T cell repertoires in COVID-19. Study information: Acute and convalescent COVID-19 specimens originated in the United States, Italy and Spain. PBMCs, B-cell-depleted T cells, or T cells were the source of the cDNA or gDNA that made up the material.

Looked up from germline, CDR1 is SGHDN and CDR2 is FVKESK. Trimming cost V 1 base and J 4 bases, with 14 bases left between them. The CDR3 runs 16 residues. The rearrangement joins TRBV14 to TRBJ1-3, with D unresolved. Material for sequencing was peripheral blood. The TCR sequence derives from a man between 50 and 59 years old with COVID-19, enrolled during active disease. The CDR3 region is CASSQVDGVKGNTIYF. CDR3 DNA: TGTGCCAGCAGCCAAGTGGACGGGGTAAAAGGAAACACCATATATTTT.